One and the same sample provided the 17 T cell receptor beta chains below, sequenced in a study of graft-versus-host responses after intestinal transplantation. These receptors' antigens are unknown. Method: immunoSEQ multiplex PCR; TCRdb's copy keeps in-frame clones and lacks some. This table holds 70,000 to 95,000 clones, over 85% found once. This sample comprised unstimulated CD8+ T cells sorted from spleen or lymph node cells, obtained before transplant. These receptor sequences come from a human donor who was the organ donor for an intestinal transplant.

V gene TRBV2 combines with J gene TRBJ2-3, with 9 bases that match TRBD2. V dropped 2 bases and J dropped 2; count of bases not matched to a gene: 5. The CDR3 has 16 amino acids. Germline CDR1 is SNHLY and CDR2 is FYNNEI. The CDR3 here is CASSEWAGGDTDTQYF. The CDR3 DNA is TGTGCCAGCAGTGAATGGGCGGGAGGGGACACAGATACGCAGTATTTT.

The V and J genes are TRBV7-6 and TRBJ2-7; D might be TRBD2 (6 bases). Germline CDR1 reads SGHVS; CDR2 reads FNYEAQ. V was cut by 5 bases and J by 5 bases, with 10 bases left in between. The CDR3 is 12 residues long. CDR3 sequence: CASSPAGNEQYF. For the CDR3, the DNA is TGTGCCAGCAGCCCCGCGGGGAACGAGCAGTACTTC.

The V call is TRBV6-1, the J call TRBJ1-5; TRBD1 matches 8 bases. V lost 5 bases to trimming and J lost 3 bases; unmatched junction nucleotides: 6. Germline assignment: CDR1 MNHNS and CDR2 SASEGT. CDR3 size: 15 residues. The CDR3 here is CASSSDRAINQPQHF. The CDR3, as DNA: TGTGCCAGCAGTTCGGACAGGGCTATCAATCAGCCCCAGCATTTT.

V is TRBV6-1 and J is TRBJ1-1, with D unresolved. The V end was cut by 2 bases, the J end by 1 base, with 11 bases between. The length of the CDR3 is 15 residues. Germline CDR1 reads MNHNS; CDR2 reads SASEGT. The CDR3 DNA reads as TGTGCCAGCAGTGAACAGGCACTCACGAACACTGAAGCTTTCTTT. Amino acid sequence: CASSEQALTNTEAFF.

This clone was found once. V usage is TRBV6-1 and J usage is TRBJ2-1; tentative D call: TRBD1 (5 bases). V lost 7 bases to trimming and J lost 7 bases, with 14 bases between them. The CDR3 sequence is 13 residues long. Germline V gene data show CDR1 as MNHNS and CDR2 as SASEGT. CDR3 residues: CASTATGPNEQFF. CDR3 DNA sequence: TGTGCCAGCACCGCTACAGGCCCGAATGAGCAGTTCTTC.

Regarding this clone: The junction shows a germline mismatch at one end, possibly a read error. The chain couples TRBV7-7 to TRBJ2-7; 7 bases map to TRBD2. The CDR3 consists of 15 residues. Germline V gene sequence: CDR1 SSHAT, CDR2 FNYEAQ (reference sequence). CDR3 nucleotides: TGTGCTAGCAGCTTAGATCCTAGCGGTTCCTACGAGCAGTACTTC. Protein sequence: CASSLDPSGSYEQYF.

J is TRBJ2-5 and V is TRBV4-2, with D possibly matching TRBD2 (6 bases). The end of the DNA aligns better with TRBJ2-7, so the J call may be wrong. CDR3 length: 15 residues. Germline V lookup: CDR1 LGHNA, CDR2 YNFKEQ. CDR3 protein: CASSQGDLKTYEQYF. CDR3 in DNA: TGTGCCAGCAGCCAAGGGGACTTGAAGACCTACGAGCAGTACTTC.

V and J are TRBV27 and TRBJ1-1, with 9 positions matching TRBD1. V lost 4 bases to trimming and J lost 10 bases; unmatched junction nucleotides: 13. Germline CDR1 and CDR2: MNHEY and SMNVEV (reference sequence). CDR3 length equals 15 residues. In nucleotides, the CDR3 is TGTGCCAGCAGTTCGCTTTTAACACAGGGGGCGGGAGCTTTCTTT. Amino acid sequence: CASSSLLTQGAGAFF.

As to this clone: The junction differs from germline at one of its ends, possibly a read error. This rearrangement joins TRBV9 to TRBJ2-7, with 9 bases identical to TRBD1. Germline CDR1 is SGDLS and CDR2 is YYNGEE. The CDR3 is made up of 13 amino acids. CDR3 region: CVSSFSGTGNRYF. The CDR3 DNA reads TGTGTCAGCAGCTTCTCCGGGACAGGGAATCGGTACTTC.

This clone was observed a single time. This chain links TRBV5-1 with TRBJ2-7; 12 bases are a match to TRBD2. The CDR3 covers 18 residues. After removal of 0 bases from V and 6 bases from J, the junction contained 13 bases not matched to a gene. The V gene's germline CDR1 is SGHRS and CDR2 YFSETQ. The CDR3 bases are TGCGCCAGCAGCTTGGCCGGGGAACTAGCGGGAGGTGGAGTCGAGCAGTACTTC. Its protein is CASSLAGELAGGGVEQYF.

This chain joins TRBV6-5 and TRBJ1-6; D gene ambiguous. The V gene lost 2 bases and the J gene lost 7 bases, with 12 bases spanning the gap. Germline V CDR1 and CDR2: MNHEY, SVGAGI. The CDR3 length is 15 residues. Here the CDR3 reads CASSYSPGVNSPLHF. For the CDR3, the DNA is TGTGCCAGCAGTTACAGCCCCGGGGTGAATTCACCCCTCCACTTT.

The V call is TRBV5-1, the J call TRBJ2-2, with D possibly TRBD2 on 5 matching bases. This CDR3 is 15 amino acids long. Germline CDR1 is SGHRS and CDR2 is YFSETQ. The V gene lost 4 bases and the J gene lost 7 bases, with 17 bases spanning the gap. Here the CDR3 DNA reads TGCGCCAGCAGCCAGGACTCGGTGTGGGGCGGGGAGCTGTTTTTT. It translates to CASSQDSVWGGELFF.

This clone appeared once. V gene TRBV7-6 combines with J gene TRBJ2-2; D is unresolved. The length of the CDR3 is 14 residues. The germline gives CDR1 SGHVS, CDR2 FNYEAQ. The V gene lost 3 bases and the J gene lost 3 bases, with 8 bases spanning the gap. CDR3 in amino acids: CASSFFGDTGELFF. CDR3 coding DNA: TGTGCCAGCAGCTTCTTCGGAGACACCGGGGAGCTGTTTTTT.

This chain connects TRBV4-1 to TRBJ1-6, with D unclear. Germline CDR1 reads MGHRA; CDR2 reads YSYEKL. V lost 0 bases, J lost 7 bases, and 10 bases lay in between. The CDR3 loop spans 15 amino acids. The chain's CDR3 is CASSQEVSLNSPLHF. CDR3 coding DNA: TGCGCCAGCAGCCAAGAAGTTTCCCTAAATTCACCCCTCCACTTT.

The rearrangement links TRBV19 to TRBJ1-2; D is unclear. V shed 4 bases and J shed 0 bases, with 6 bases lying between them. This CDR3 spans 13 amino acids. Germline CDR1 is LNHDA and CDR2 is SQIVND (reference sequence). In nucleotides, the CDR3 is TGTGCCAGTAGTAACGCGGCTAACTATGGCTACACCTTC. Translation gives CASSNAANYGYTF.

The CDR3 is CAISGRLVWLGNNEQFF. The CDR3 DNA reads as TGTGCCATCAGTGGAAGACTAGTCTGGCTAGGTAACAATGAGCAGTTCTTC. V is TRBV10-3 and J is TRBJ2-1; weak D call: TRBD2 (6 bases). V was trimmed by 4 bases and J by 5 bases, leaving 21 bases between them. This CDR3 has 17 amino acids. Germline CDR1 and CDR2: ENHRY and SYGVKD.

The rearrangement links TRBV27 to TRBJ2-3; no reliable D call. Germline CDR1 MNHEY, CDR2 SMNVEV (reference sequence). V was clipped by 3 bases and J by 2 bases, with 6 bases between them. The CDR3 has 13 residues. The CDR3 nucleotides are TGTGCCAGCAGTTTCCATCCCACAGATACGCAGTATTTT. It yields the protein CASSFHPTDTQYF.